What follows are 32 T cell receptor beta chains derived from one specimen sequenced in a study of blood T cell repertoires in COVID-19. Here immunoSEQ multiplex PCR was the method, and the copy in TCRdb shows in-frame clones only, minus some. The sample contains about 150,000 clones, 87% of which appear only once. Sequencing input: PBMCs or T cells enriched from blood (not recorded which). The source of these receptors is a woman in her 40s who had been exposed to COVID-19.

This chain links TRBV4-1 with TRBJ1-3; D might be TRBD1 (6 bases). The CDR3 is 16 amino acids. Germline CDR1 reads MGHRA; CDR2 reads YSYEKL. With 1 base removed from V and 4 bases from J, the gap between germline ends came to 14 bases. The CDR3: CASSQVNQGYGNTIYF. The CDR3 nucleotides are TGCGCCAGCAGCCAAGTAAACCAGGGGTACGGAAACACCATATATTTT.

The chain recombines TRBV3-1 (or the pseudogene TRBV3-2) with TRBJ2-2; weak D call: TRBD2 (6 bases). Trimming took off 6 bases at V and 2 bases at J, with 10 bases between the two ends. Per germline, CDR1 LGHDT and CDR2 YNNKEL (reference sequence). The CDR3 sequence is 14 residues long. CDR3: CASRGGVNTGELFF. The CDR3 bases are TGTGCCAGCAGAGGCGGGGTAAACACCGGGGAGCTGTTTTTT.

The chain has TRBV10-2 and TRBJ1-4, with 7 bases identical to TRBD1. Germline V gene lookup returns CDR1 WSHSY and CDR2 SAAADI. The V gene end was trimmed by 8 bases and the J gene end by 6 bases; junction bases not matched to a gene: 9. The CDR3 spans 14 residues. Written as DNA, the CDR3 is TGCGCCAGCTTATCGTCAGGGGGGCATGAAAAACTGTTTTTT. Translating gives CASLSSGGHEKLFF.

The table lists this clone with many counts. As DNA, the CDR3 is TGTGCCAGCGAGGGAGTGGTTTACAATGAGCAGTTCTTC. It codes for CASEGVVYNEQFF. The V and J genes are TRBV6-5 and TRBJ2-1, with D tentatively TRBD2 (5 bases). In germline, CDR1 is MNHEY, CDR2 SVGAGI. The CDR3 sequence is 13 residues long. V was trimmed by 8 bases and J by 4 bases, leaving 12 bases between them.

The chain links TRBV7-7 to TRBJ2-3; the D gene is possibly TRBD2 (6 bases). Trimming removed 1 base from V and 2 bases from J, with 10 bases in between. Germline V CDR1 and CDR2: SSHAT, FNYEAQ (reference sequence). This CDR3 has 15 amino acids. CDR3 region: CASSLGPSDTDTQYF. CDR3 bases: TGTGCCAGCAGCTTAGGTCCTAGCGACACAGATACGCAGTATTTT.

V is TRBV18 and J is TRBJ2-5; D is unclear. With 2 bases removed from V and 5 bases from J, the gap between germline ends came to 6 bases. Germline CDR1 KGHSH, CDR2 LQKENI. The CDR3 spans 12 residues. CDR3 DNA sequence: TGTGCCAGCTCACCATACATCGAGACCCAGTACTTC. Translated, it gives CASSPYIETQYF.

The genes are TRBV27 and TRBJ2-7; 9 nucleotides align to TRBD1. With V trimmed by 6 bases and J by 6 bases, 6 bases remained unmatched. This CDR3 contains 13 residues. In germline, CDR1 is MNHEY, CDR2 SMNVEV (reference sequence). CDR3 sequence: CASSRQGVGEQYF. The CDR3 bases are TGTGCCAGCAGCAGACAGGGGGTGGGCGAGCAGTACTTC.

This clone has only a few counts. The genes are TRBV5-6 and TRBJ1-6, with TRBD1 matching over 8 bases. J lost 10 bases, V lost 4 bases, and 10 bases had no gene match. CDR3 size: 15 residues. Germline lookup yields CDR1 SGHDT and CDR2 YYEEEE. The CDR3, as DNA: TGTGCCAGCAGCCGAGTGACAGGGGTCGACTCACCCCTCCACTTT. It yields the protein CASSRVTGVDSPLHF.

Here the CDR3 reads CASSQEVGRGDTIYF. The CDR3 DNA sequence: TGTGCCAGCAGCCAAGAGGTGGGCAGGGGTGACACCATATATTTT. The rearrangement uses TRBV3-1 (or the pseudogene TRBV3-2) and TRBJ1-3; tentative D call: TRBD1 (6 bases). The CDR3 loop spans 15 amino acids. Per germline, CDR1 LGHDT and CDR2 YNNKEL (reference sequence). V was trimmed by 0 bases and J by 8 bases, leaving 14 bases between them.

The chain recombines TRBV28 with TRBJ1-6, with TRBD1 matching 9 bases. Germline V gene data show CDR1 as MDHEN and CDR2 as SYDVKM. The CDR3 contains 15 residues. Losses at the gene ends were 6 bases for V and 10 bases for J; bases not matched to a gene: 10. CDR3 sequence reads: CASRRRTGEISPLHF. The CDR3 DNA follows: TGTGCCAGCAGGCGGAGGACAGGGGAAATCTCACCCCTCCACTTT.

The CDR3 DNA reads TGTGCCAGCATTACAGCGGGGAGTCGGGAGACCCAGTACTTC. Residues: CASITAGSRETQYF. The V call is TRBV7-9, the J call TRBJ2-5, with TRBD2 matching 7 bases. Germline V lookup: CDR1 SEHNR, CDR2 FQNEAQ (reference sequence). The trim removed 7 bases at V and 5 bases at J, leaving 10 bases unmatched. The CDR3 is made up of 14 amino acids.

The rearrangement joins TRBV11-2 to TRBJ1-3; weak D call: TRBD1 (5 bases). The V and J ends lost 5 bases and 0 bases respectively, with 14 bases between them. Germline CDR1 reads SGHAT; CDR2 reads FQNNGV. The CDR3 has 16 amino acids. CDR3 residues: CASSPPGRGSGNTIYF. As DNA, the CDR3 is TGTGCCAGCAGCCCGCCGGGGAGGGGCTCTGGAAACACCATATATTTT.

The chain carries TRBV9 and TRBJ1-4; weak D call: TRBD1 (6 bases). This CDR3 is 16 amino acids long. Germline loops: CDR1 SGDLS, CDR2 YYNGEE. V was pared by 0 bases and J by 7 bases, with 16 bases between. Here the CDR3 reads CASSVGDTVSGEKLFF. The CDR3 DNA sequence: TGTGCCAGCAGCGTAGGGGACACCGTATCGGGTGAAAAACTGTTTTTT. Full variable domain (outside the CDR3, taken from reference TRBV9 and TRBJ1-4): DSGVTQTPKHLITATGQRVTLRCSPRSGDLSVYWYQQSLDQGLQFLIQYYNGEERAKGNILERFSAQQFPDLHSELNLSSLELGDSALYFCASSVGDTVSGEKLFFGSGTQLSVL.

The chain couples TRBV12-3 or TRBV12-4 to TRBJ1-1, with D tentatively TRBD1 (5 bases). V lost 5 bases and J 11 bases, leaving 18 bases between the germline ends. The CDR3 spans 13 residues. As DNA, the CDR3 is TGTGCCAGCAGTCCCAACCAGGGTTCAGGTGCTTTCTTT. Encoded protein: CASSPNQGSGAFF.

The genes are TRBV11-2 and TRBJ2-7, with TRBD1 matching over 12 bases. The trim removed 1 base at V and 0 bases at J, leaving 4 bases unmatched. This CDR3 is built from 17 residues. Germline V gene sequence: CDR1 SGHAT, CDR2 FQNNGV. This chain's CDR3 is CASSLAGQGAASYEQYF. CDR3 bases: TGTGCCAGCAGCTTAGCGGGACAGGGGGCCGCCTCCTACGAGCAGTACTTC.

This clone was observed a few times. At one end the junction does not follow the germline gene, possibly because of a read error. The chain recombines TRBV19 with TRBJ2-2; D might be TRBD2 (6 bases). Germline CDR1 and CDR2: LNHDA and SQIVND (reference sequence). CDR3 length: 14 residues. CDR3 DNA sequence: TGTGCCAGTAATAGTGGAGGGAACGCCGGGGAGCTGTTTTTT. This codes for CASNSGGNAGELFF.

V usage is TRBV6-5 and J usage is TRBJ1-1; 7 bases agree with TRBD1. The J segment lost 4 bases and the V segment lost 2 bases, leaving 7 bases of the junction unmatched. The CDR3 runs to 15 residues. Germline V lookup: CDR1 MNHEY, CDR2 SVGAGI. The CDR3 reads CASSYGGGRPTEAFF. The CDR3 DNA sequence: TGTGCCAGCAGTTACGGAGGGGGCCGTCCCACTGAAGCTTTCTTT.

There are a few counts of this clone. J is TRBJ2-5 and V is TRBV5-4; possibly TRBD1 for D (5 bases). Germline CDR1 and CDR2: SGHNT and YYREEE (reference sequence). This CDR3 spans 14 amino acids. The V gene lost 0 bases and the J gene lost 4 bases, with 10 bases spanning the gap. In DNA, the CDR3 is TGTGCCAGCAGCTTGGACTACCAGGGAGAGACCCAGTACTTC. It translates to CASSLDYQGETQYF.

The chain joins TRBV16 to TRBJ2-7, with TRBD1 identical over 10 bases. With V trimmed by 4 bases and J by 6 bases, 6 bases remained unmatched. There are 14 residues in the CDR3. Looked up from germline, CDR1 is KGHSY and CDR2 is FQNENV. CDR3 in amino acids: CASSRTGGTGEQYF. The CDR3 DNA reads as TGTGCCAGCAGCCGGACAGGGGGAACGGGCGAGCAGTACTTC.

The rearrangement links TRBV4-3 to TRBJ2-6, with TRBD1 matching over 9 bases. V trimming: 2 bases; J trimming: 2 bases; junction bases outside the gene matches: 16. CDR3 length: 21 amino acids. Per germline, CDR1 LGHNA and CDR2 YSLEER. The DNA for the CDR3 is TGCGCCAGCAGCCAACGTGTCCCGGGACAGGGATTGATAACTGGGGCCAACGTCCTGACTTTC. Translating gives CASSQRVPGQGLITGANVLTF.

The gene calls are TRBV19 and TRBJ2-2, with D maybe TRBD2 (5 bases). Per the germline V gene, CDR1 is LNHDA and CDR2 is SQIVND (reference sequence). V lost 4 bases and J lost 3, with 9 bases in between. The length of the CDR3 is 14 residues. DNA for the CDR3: TGTGCCAGTAGTAGGTCCGGGGACACCGGGGAGCTGTTTTTT. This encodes CASSRSGDTGELFF.

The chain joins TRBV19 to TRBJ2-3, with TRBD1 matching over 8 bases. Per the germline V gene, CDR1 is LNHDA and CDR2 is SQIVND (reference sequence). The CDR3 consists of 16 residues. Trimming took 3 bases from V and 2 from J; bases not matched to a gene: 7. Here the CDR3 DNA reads TGTGCCAGTAGTATGCAGGGGGCGTGGGACACAGATACGCAGTATTTT. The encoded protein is CASSMQGAWDTDTQYF.

This chain's CDR3 is CASSLLGGQRETQYF. The DNA of the CDR3 is TGTGCCAGCAGCTTGCTAGGTGGACAGCGAGAGACCCAGTACTTC. The V and J genes are TRBV5-5 and TRBJ2-5; possible D gene TRBD1, 6 bases. The CDR3 loop spans 15 amino acids. Germline V gene lookup returns CDR1 SGHKS and CDR2 YYEKEE (reference sequence). Trimming took off 1 base at V and 4 bases at J, with 14 bases between the two ends.

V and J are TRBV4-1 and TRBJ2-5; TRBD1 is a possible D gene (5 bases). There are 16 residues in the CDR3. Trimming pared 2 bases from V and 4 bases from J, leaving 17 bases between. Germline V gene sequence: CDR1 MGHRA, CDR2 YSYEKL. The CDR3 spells CASSQMGAGLGETQYF. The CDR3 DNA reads TGCGCCAGCAGCCAAATGGGTGCAGGGTTGGGAGAGACCCAGTACTTC.

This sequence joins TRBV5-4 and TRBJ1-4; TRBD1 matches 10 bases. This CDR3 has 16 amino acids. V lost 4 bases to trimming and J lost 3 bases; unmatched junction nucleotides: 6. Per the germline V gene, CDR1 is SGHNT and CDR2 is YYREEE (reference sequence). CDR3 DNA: TGTGCCAGCAGCGGGACAGGGGAGATAGCTAATGAAAAACTGTTTTTT. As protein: CASSGTGEIANEKLFF.

The CDR3 reads CASSGPGQGLAEQYF. CDR3 coding DNA: TGTGCCAGCAGTGGGCCGGGACAGGGGCTCGCTGAGCAGTACTTC. The rearrangement links TRBV27 to TRBJ2-7; 10 bases line up with TRBD1. This CDR3 has 15 amino acids. The V segment lost 5 bases and the J segment 7 bases; nucleotides outside the gene matches: 11. Per germline, CDR1 MNHEY and CDR2 SMNVEV (reference sequence).

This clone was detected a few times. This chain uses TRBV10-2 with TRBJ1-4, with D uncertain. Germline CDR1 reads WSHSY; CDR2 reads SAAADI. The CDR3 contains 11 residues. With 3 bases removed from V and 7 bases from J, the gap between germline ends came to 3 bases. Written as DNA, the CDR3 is TGCGCCAGCAGTGACAGTGAAAAACTGTTTTTT. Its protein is CASSDSEKLFF.

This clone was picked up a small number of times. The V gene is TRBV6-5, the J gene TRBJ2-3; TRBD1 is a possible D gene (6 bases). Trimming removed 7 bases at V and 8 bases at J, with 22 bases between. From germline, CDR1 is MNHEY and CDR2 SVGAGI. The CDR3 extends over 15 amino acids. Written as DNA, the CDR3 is TGTGCCAGCAACAAACACGCAGGGGTATTGGGTACGCAGTATTTT. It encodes CASNKHAGVLGTQYF.

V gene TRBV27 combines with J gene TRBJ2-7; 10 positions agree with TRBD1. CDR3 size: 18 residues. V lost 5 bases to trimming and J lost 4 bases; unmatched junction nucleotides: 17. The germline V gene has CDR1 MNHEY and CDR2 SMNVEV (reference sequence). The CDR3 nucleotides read TGTGCCAGCAGTCCAGCAGGGACAGGGGAGCGGGATCAATACGAGCAGTACTTC. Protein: CASSPAGTGERDQYEQYF.

The CDR3 DNA reads as TGTGCCAGCAGCCCGAAAGGGGATCCAACTAACTATGGCTACACCTTC. Translated, it gives CASSPKGDPTNYGYTF. The chain joins TRBV7-8 to TRBJ1-2, with a possible D match to TRBD1 (5 bases). The V gene lost 5 bases and the J gene lost 0 bases, with 16 bases spanning the gap. The CDR3 totals 16 residues. Germline loops: CDR1 SGHVS, CDR2 FQNEAQ.

The CDR3 region is CASSPTGDVTNTIYF. In DNA, the CDR3 is TGTGCCAGCTCACCGACAGGGGACGTAACGAACACCATATATTTT. This chain connects TRBV18 to TRBJ1-3, with TRBD1 matching 8 bases. Trimming at V came to 3 bases and at J to 7 bases, leaving 8 bases not matched to a gene. The CDR3 spans 15 residues. Germline V CDR1 and CDR2: KGHSH, LQKENI.

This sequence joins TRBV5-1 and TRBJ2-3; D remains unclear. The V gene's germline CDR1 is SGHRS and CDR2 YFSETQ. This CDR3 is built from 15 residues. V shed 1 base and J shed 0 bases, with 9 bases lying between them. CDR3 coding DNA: TGCGCCAGCAGCTTGTCACTGCTAAGCACAGATACGCAGTATTTT. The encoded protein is CASSLSLLSTDTQYF. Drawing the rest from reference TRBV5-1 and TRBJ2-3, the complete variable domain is KAGVTQTPRYLIKTRGQQVTLSCSPISGHRSVSWYQQTPGQGLQFLFEYFSETQRNKGNFPGRFSGRQFSNSRSEMNVSTLELGDSALYLCASSLSLLSTDTQYFGPGTRLTVL.